This T cell receptor beta chain was identified in a study of blood T cell repertoires in COVID-19. Repertoires were generated with immunoSEQ multiplex PCR, while TCRdb's copy carries only in-frame clones and drops some. This sample yields 55,000 to 85,000 clones, of which 88% are seen a single time; under 6% belongs to the top ten. Germline CDR1 and CDR2: KGHSH and LQKENI. The V end lost 1 base, the J end lost 3 bases, and 12 bases lay between the germline ends. This CDR3 comprises 15 residues. This TCR was recovered from a human donor in a cohort sampled during active COVID-19. Sample: peripheral blood. The V gene is TRBV18, the J gene TRBJ2-5; D might be TRBD2 (6 bases). CDR3 residues: CASSPLAGREETQYF. CDR3 DNA sequence: TGTGCCAGCTCACCACTTGCGGGGAGAGAAGAGACCCAGTACTTC.